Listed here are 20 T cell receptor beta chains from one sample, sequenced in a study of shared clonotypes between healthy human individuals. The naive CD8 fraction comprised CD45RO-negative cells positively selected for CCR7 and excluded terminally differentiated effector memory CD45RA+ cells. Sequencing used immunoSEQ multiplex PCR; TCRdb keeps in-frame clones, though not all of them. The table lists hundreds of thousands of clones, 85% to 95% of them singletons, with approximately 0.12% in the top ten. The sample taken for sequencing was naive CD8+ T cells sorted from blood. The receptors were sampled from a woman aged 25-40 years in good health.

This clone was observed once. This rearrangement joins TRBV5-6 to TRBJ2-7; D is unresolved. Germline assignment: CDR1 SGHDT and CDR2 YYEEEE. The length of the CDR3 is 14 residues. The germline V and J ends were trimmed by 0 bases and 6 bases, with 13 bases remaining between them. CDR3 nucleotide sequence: TGTGCCAGCAGCTTGGTGGCGACGACGGGCGAGCAGTACTTC. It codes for CASSLVATTGEQYF.

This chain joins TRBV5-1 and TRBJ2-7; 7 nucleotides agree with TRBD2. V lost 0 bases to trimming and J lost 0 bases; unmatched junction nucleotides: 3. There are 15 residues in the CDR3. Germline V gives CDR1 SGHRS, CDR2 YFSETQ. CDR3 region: CASSLEGGSSYEQYF. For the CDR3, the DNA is TGCGCCAGCAGCTTGGAGGGCGGGAGCTCCTACGAGCAGTACTTC.

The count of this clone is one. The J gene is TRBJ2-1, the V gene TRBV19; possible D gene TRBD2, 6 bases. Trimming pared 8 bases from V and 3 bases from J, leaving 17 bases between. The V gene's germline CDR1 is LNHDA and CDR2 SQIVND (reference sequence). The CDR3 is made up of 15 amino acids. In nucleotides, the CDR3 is TGTGCCAGTTCAGTAGCGGAGTGGTACTACAATGAGCAGTTCTTC. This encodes CASSVAEWYYNEQFF.

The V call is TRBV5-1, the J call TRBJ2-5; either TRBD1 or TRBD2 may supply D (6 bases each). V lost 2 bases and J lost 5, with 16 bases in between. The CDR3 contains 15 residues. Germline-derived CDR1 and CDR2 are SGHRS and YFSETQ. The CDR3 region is CASSLRTTGRETQYF. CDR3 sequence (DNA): TGCGCCAGCAGCTTACGGACCACAGGGAGGGAGACCCAGTACTTC.

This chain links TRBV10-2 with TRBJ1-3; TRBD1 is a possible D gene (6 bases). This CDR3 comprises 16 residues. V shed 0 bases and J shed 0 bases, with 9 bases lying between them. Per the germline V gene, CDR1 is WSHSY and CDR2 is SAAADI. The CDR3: CASSESRGGSGNTIYF. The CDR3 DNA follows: TGCGCCAGCAGTGAGTCGAGAGGGGGCTCTGGAAACACCATATATTTT.

This chain's CDR3 is CASSHGTGGFYEQYF. DNA for the CDR3: TGTGCCAGCAGTCACGGGACAGGGGGCTTCTACGAGCAGTACTTC. The chain uses TRBV27 and TRBJ2-7; 12 nucleotides align to TRBD1. The junction had 5 bases not matched to a gene; V was cut back by 5 bases and J by 3 bases. This CDR3 is built from 15 residues. Looked up from germline, CDR1 is MNHEY and CDR2 is SMNVEV (reference sequence).

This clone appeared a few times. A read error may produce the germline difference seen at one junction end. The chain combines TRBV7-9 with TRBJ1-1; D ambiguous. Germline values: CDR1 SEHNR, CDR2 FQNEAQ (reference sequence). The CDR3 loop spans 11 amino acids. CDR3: CASSSSLEELF. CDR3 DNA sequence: TGTGCCAGCAGCTCGTCCCTGGAGGAGCTCTTT.

The CDR3 protein is CASSAYGPGGGLSGYTF. The CDR3 DNA reads TGTGCCAGCAGTGCCTACGGGCCAGGTGGAGGACTGAGTGGCTACACCTTC. The chain carries TRBV27 and TRBJ1-2, with D unclear. From germline, CDR1 is MNHEY and CDR2 SMNVEV (reference sequence). The CDR3 is 17 amino acids. Trimming pared 5 bases from V and 7 bases from J, leaving 26 bases between.

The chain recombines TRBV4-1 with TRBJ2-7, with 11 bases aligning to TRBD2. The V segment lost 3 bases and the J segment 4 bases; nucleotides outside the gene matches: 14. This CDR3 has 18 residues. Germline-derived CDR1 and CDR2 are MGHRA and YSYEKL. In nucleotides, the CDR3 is TGCGCCAGCAGCCATTTAGCGGGAGGGCCGGGGGTAACTTACGAGCAGTACTTC. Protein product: CASSHLAGGPGVTYEQYF.

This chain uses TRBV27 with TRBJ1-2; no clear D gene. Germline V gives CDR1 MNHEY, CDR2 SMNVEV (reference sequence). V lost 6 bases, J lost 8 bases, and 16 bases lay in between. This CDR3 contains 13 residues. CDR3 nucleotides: TGTGCCAGCAGACAGAGTTTAACTCGAGGCTACACCTTC. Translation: CASRQSLTRGYTF.

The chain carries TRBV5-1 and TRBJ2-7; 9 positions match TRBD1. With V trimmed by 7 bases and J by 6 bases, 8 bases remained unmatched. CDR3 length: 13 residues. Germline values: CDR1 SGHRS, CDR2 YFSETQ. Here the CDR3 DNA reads TGCGCCAGCCACCCGGGACAGGGAGGCGAGCAGTACTTC. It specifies CASHPGQGGEQYF.

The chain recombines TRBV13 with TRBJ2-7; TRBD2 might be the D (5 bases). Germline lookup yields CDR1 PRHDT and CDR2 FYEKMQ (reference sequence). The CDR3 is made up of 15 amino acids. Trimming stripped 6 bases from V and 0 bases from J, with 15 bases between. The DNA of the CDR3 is TGTGCCAGCAGTTGGGGAGTGGGCAGCTCCTACGAGCAGTACTTC. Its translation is CASSWGVGSSYEQYF. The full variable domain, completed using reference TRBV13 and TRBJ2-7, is AAGVIQSPRHLIKEKRETATLKCYPIPRHDTVYWYQQGPGQDPQFLISFYEKMQSDKGSIPDRFSAQQFSDYHSELNMSSLELGDSALYFCASSWGVGSSYEQYFGPGTRLTVT.

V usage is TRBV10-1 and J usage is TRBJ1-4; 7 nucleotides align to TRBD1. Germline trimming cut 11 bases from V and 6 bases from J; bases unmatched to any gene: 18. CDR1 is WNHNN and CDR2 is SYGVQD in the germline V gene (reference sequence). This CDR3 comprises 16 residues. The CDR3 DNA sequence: TGCGCCGGACAACAGACAGGGAGAAACCGGGATGAAAAACTGTTTTTT. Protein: CAGQQTGRNRDEKLFF.

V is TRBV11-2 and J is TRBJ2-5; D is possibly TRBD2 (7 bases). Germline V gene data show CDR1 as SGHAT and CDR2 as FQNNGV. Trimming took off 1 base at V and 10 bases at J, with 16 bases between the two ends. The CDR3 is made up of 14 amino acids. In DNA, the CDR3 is TGTGCCAGCAGCTTAGGCGGGAGCGCAGGGGACCAGTACTTC. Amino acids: CASSLGGSAGDQYF.

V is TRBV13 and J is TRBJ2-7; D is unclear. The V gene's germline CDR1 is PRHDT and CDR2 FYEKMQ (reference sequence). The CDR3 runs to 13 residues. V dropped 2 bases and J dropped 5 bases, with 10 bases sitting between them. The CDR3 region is CASSLRARNEQYF. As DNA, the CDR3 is TGTGCCAGCAGCTTACGGGCCCGGAACGAGCAGTACTTC.

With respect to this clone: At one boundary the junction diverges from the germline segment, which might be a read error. The CDR3 sequence is CASSQALAGASYEQYF. The CDR3 DNA sequence: TGCGCCAGCAGCCAAGCACTAGCGGGAGCGTCCTACGAGCAGTACTTC. The rearrangement uses TRBV11-2 and TRBJ2-7; TRBD2 aligns across 11 bases. This CDR3 has 16 amino acids. The germline gives CDR1 SGHAT, CDR2 FQNNGV.

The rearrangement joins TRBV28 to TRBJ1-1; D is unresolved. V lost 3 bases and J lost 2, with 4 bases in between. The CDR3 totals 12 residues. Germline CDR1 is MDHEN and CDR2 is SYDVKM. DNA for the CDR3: TGTGCCAGCAGTTTCTTTAACACTGAAGCTTTCTTT. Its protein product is CASSFFNTEAFF.

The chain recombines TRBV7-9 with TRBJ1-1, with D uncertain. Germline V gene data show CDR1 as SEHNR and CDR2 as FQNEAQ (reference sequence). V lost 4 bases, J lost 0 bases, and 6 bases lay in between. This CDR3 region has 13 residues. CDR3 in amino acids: CASSSWMNTEAFF. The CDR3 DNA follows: TGTGCCAGCAGCTCTTGGATGAACACTGAAGCTTTCTTT.

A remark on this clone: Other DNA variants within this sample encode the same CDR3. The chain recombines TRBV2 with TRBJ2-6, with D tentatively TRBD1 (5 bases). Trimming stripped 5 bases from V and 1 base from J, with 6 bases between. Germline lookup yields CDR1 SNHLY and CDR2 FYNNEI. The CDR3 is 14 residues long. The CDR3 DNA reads TGTGCCAGCAGTCCAGGGTCTGGGGCCAACGTCCTGACTTTC. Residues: CASSPGSGANVLTF.

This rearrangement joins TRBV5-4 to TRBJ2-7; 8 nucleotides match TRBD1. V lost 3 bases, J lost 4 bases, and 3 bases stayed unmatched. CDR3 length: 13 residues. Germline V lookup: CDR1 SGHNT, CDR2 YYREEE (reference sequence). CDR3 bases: TGTGCCAGCAGCTCGGGACAGGATTACGAGCAGTACTTC. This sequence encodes CASSSGQDYEQYF.